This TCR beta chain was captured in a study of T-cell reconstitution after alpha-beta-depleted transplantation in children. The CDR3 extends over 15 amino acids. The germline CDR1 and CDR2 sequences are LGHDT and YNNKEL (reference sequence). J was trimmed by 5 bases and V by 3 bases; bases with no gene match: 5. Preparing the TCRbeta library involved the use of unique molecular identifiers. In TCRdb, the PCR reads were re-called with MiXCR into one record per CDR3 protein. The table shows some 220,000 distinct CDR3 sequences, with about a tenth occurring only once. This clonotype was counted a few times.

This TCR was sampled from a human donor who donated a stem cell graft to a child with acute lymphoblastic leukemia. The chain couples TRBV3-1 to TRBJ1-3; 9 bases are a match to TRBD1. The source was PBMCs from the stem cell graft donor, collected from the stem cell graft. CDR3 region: CASSHETGGRNTIYF. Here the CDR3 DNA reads TGTGCCAGCAGCCACGAGACAGGGGGAAGAAACACCATATATTTT. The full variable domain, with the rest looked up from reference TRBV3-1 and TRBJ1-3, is DTAVSQTPKYLVTQMGNDKSIKCEQNLGHDTMYWYKQDSKKFLKIMFSYNNKELIINETVPNRFSPKSPDKAHLNLHINSLELGDSAVYFCASSHETGGRNTIYFGEGSWLTVV.